The T cell receptor beta chain under discussion was sequenced for a study of cytomegalovirus exposure and HLA in healthy donors. Regarding the study as a whole: As a later analysis showed, a missense DCLRE1C variant was linked to trimming of TCR beta V- and J-genes.

Details on this clone: What it binds is unknown. Other nucleotide sequences in the sample specify the same CDR3.

In the PCR, 60 Vbeta and 13 Jbeta primers were used. The repertoire was sequenced with immunoSEQ multiplex PCR; TCRdb's copy has only in-frame clones and lacks some. The sample has about 200,000 clones, 86% seen once. What was sequenced was PBMCs. The TCR originated in a woman aged 30 to 39 in good health and CMV-seronegative.

The chain's CDR3 is CASSLGTGTYEQYF. The CDR3, as DNA: TGTGCCAGCAGCTTGGGGACAGGGACCTACGAGCAGTACTTC. This chain links TRBV7-6 with TRBJ2-7; 9 bases are a match to TRBD1. Per germline, CDR1 SGHVS and CDR2 FNYEAQ. The J segment lost 2 bases and the V segment lost 3 bases, leaving 2 bases of the junction unmatched. The CDR3 spans 14 residues.